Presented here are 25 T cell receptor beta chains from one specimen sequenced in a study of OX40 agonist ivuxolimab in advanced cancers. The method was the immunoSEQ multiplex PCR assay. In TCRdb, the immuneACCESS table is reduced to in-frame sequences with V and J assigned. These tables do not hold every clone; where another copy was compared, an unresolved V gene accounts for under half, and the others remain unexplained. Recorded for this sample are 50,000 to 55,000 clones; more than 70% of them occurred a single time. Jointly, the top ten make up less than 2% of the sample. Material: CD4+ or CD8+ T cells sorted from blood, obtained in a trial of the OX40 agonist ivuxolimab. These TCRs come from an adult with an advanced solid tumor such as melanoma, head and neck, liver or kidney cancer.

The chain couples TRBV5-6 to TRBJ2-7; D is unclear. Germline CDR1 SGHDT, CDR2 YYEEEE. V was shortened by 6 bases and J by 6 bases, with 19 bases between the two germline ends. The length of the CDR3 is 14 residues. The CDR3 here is CASTTVLSFGEQYF. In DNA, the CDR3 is TGTGCCAGCACCACGGTGTTAAGCTTTGGCGAGCAGTACTTC.

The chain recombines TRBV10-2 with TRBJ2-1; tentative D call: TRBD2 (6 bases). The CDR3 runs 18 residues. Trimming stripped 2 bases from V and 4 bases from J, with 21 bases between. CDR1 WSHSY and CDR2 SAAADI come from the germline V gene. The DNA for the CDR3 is TGCGCCAGCAGTGAGCGGGGGTCTTGGGCAGGTTTATACAATGAGCAGTTCTTC. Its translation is CASSERGSWAGLYNEQFF.

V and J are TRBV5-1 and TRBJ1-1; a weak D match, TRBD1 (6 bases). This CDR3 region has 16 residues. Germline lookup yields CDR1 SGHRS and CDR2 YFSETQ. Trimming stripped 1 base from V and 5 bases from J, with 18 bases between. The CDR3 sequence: CASSLSGGLQGTEAFF. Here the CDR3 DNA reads TGCGCCAGCAGCTTGTCGGGGGGGCTCCAAGGGACTGAAGCTTTCTTT. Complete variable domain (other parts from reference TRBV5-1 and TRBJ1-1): KAGVTQTPRYLIKTRGQQVTLSCSPISGHRSVSWYQQTPGQGLQFLFEYFSETQRNKGNFPGRFSGRQFSNSRSEMNVSTLELGDSALYLCASSLSGGLQGTEAFFGQGTRLTVV.

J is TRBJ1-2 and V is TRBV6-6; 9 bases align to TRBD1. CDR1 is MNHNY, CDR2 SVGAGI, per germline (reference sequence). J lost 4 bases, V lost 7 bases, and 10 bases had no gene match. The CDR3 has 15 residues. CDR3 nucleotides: TGTGCCAGCACCTCCCCCGGGACAGGGTCCTATGGCTACACCTTC. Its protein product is CASTSPGTGSYGYTF.

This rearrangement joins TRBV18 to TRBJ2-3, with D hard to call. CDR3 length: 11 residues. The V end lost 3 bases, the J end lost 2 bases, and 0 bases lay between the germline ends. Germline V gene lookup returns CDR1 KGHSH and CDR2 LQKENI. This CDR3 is CASSPTDTQYF. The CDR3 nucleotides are TGTGCCAGCTCACCCACAGATACGCAGTATTTT.

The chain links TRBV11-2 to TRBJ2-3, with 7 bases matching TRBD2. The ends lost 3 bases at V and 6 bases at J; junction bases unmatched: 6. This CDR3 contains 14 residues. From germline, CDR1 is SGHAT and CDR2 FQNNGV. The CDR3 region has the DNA TGTGCCAGCAGCTTCGGCGGGAGAGGGGATACGCAGTATTTT. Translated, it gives CASSFGGRGDTQYF.

The CDR3 protein is CASSDTTGGRYGYTF. Written as DNA, the CDR3 is TGCGCCAGCAGCGATACGACAGGAGGACGGTACGGCTACACCTTC. J is TRBJ1-2 and V is TRBV5-1, with D possibly matching TRBD1 (6 bases). Germline CDR1 and CDR2: SGHRS and YFSETQ. V was pared by 4 bases and J by 8 bases, with 21 bases between. This CDR3 has 15 residues.

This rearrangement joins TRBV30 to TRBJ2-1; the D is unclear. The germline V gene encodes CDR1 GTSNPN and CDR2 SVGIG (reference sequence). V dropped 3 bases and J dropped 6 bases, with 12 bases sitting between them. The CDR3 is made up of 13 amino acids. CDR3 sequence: CAWSKAGVNEQFF. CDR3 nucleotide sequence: TGTGCCTGGAGCAAAGCCGGCGTCAATGAGCAGTTCTTC. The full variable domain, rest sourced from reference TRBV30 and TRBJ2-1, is SQTIHQWPATLVQPVGSPLSLECTVEGTSNPNLYWYRQAAGRGLQLLFYSVGIGQISSEVPQNLSASRPQDRQFILSSKKLLLSDSGFYLCAWSKAGVNEQFFGPGTRLTVL.

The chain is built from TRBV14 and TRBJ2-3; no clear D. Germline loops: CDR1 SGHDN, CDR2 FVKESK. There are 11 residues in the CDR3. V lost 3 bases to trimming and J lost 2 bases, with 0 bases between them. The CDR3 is CASSHTDTQYF. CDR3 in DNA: TGTGCCAGCAGCCACACAGATACGCAGTATTTT.

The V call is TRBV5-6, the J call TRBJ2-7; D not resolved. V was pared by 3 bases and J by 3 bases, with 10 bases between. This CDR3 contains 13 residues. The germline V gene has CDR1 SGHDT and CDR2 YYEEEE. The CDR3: CASSSWANYEQYF. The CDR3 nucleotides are TGTGCCAGCAGCTCCTGGGCCAACTACGAGCAGTACTTC.

Written as DNA, the CDR3 is TGTGCCAGCAGAACCCAGGGATCCTACAATGAGCAGTTCTTC. Translating gives CASRTQGSYNEQFF. The chain couples TRBV19 to TRBJ2-1, with a tentative D call TRBD1 (5 bases). Germline V CDR1 and CDR2: LNHDA, SQIVND (reference sequence). V lost 9 bases and J 1 base, leaving 13 bases between the germline ends. The CDR3 totals 14 residues. The full variable domain, its missing parts supplied by reference TRBV19 and TRBJ2-1, is DGGITQSPKYLFRKEGQNVTLSCEQNLNHDAMYWYRQDPGQGLRLIYYSQIVNDFQKGDIAEGYSVSREKKESFPLTVTSAQKNPTAFYLCASRTQGSYNEQFFGPGTRLTVL.

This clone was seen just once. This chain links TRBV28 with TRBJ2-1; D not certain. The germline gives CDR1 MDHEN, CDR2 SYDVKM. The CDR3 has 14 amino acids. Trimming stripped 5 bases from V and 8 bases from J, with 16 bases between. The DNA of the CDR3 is TGTGCCAGCAGTCCCCCGACACCCGGAGATGAGCAGTTCTTC. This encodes CASSPPTPGDEQFF.

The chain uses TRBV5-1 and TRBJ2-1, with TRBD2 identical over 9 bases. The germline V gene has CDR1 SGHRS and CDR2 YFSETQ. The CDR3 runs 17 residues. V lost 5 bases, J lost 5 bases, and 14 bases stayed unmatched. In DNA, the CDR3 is TGCGCCAGCAGACCCCGCGGGGGAATAGCGGGGGACAATGAGCAGTTCTTC. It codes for CASRPRGGIAGDNEQFF.

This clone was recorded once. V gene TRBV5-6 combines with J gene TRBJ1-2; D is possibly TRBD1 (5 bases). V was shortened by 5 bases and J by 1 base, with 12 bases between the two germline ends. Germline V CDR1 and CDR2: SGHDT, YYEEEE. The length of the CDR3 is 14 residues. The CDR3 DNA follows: TGTGCCAGCAGTTTCAGGGTACTTAACTATGGCTACACCTTC. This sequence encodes CASSFRVLNYGYTF.

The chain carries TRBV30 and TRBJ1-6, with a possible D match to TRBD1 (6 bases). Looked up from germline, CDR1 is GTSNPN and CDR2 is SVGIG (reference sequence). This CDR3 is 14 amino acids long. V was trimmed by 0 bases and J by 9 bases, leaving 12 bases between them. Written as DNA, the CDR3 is TGTGCCTGGAGTGTTGCAGGGGTAGGTTCACCCCTCCACTTT. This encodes CAWSVAGVGSPLHF.

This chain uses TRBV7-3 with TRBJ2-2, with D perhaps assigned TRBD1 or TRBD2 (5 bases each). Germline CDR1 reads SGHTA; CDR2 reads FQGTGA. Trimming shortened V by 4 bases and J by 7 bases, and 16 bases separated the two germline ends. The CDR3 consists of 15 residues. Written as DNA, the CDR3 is TGTGCCAGCAGCTACTCGGGACCGCCACGCGGGGAGCTGTTTTTT. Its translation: CASSYSGPPRGELFF.

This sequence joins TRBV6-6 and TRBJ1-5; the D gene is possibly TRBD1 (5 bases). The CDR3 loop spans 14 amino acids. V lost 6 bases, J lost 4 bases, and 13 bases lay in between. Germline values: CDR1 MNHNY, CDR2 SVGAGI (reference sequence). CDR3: CASSSGTGNQPQHF. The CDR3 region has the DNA TGTGCCAGCAGCTCCGGGACCGGGAATCAGCCCCAGCATTTT.

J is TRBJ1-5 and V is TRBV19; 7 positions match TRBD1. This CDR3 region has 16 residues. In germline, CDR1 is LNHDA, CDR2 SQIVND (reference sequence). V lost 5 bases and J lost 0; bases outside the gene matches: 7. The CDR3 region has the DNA TGTGCCAGTAGTGTCGGGACAGTCCCTAGCAATCAGCCCCAGCATTTT. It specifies CASSVGTVPSNQPQHF.

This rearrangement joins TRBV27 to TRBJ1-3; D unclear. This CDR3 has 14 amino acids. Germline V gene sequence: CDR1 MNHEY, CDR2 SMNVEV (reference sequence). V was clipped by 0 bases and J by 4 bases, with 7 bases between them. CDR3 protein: CASSLSGGGNTIYF. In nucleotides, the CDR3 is TGTGCCAGCAGTTTATCCGGCGGGGGAAACACCATATATTTT.

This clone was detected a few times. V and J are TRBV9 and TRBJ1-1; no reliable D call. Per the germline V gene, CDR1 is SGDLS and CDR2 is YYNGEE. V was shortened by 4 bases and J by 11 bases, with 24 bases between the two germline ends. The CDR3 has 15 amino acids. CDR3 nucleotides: TGTGCCAGCAGCCCCCAGGCTATGGGCCCCCCACGCGCTTTCTTT. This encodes CASSPQAMGPPRAFF.

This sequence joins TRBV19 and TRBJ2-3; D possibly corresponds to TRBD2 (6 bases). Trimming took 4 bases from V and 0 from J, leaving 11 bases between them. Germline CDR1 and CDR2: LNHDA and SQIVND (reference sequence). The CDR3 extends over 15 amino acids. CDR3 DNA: TGTGCCAGTAGTACGGGACTTACTAGCACAGATACGCAGTATTTT. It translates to CASSTGLTSTDTQYF.

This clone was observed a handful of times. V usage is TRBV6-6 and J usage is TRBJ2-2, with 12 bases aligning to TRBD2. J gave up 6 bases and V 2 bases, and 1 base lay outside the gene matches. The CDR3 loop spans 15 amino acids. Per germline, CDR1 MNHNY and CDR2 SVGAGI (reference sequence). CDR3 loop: CASSYLAGGAGELFF. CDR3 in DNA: TGTGCCAGCAGTTACCTAGCGGGAGGGGCCGGGGAGCTGTTTTTT.

CDR3 sequence reads: CSVNEAGRETQYF. The CDR3 bases are TGCAGCGTTAACGAGGCCGGGCGAGAGACCCAGTACTTC. V usage is TRBV29-1 and J usage is TRBJ2-5; the D is unclear. The CDR3 totals 13 residues. Germline loops: CDR1 SQVTM, CDR2 ANQGSEA. Trimming took off 5 bases at V and 4 bases at J, with 14 bases between the two ends.

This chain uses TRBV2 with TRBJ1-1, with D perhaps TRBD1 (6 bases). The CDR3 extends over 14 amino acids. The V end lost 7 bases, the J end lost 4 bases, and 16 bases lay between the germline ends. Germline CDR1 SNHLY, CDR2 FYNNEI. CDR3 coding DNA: TGTGCCAGCAACATCGACAGGCTCCGCACTGAAGCTTTCTTT. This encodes CASNIDRLRTEAFF. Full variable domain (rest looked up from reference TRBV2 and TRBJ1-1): EPEVTQTPSHQVTQMGQEVILRCVPISNHLYFYWYRQILGQKVEFLVSFYNNEISEKSEIFDDQFSVERPDGSNFTLKIRSTKLEDSAMYFCASNIDRLRTEAFFGQGTRLTVV.

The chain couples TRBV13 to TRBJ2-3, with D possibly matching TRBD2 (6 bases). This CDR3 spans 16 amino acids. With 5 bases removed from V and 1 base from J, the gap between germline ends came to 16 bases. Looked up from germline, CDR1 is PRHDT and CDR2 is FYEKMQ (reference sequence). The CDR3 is CASSLRQGLGTDTQYF. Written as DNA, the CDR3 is TGTGCCAGCAGCCTCAGGCAGGGACTGGGCACAGATACGCAGTATTTT. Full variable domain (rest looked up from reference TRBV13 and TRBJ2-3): AAGVIQSPRHLIKEKRETATLKCYPIPRHDTVYWYQQGPGQDPQFLISFYEKMQSDKGSIPDRFSAQQFSDYHSELNMSSLELGDSALYFCASSLRQGLGTDTQYFGPGTRLTVL.